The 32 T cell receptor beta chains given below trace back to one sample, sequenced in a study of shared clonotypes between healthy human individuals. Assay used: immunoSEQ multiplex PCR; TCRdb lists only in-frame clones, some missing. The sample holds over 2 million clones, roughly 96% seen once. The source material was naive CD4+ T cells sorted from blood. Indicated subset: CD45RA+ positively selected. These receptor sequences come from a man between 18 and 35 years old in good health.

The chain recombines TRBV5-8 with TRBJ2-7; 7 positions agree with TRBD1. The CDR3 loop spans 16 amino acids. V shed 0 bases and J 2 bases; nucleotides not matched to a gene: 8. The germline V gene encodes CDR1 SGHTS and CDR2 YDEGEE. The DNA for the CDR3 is TGTGCCAGCAGCTTGGCGGGACAGTACCTTACCTACGAGCAGTACTTC. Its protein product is CASSLAGQYLTYEQYF.

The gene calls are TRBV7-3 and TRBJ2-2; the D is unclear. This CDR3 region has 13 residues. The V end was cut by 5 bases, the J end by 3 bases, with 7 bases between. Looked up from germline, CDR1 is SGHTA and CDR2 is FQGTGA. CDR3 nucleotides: TGTGCCAGCAGCATGCAACACACCGGGGAGCTGTTTTTT. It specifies CASSMQHTGELFF.

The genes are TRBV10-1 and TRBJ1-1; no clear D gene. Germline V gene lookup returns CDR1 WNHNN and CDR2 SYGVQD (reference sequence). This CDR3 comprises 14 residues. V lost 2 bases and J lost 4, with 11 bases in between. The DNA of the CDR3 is TGCGCCAGCAGTGAGACAAGGGTGGGCACTGAAGCTTTCTTT. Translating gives CASSETRVGTEAFF.

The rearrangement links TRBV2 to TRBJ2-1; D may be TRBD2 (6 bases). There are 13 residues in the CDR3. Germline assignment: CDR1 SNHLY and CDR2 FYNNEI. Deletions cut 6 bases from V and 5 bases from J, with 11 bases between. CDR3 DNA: TGTGCCAGCAGACGGGACTTCAACAATGAGCAGTTCTTC. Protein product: CASRRDFNNEQFF.

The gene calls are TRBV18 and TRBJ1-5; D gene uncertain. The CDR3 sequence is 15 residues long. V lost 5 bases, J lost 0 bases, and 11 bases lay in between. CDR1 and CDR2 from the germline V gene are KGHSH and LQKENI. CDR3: CASSYGGNSNQPQHF. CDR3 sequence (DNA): TGTGCCAGCTCATATGGCGGAAATAGCAATCAGCCCCAGCATTTT.

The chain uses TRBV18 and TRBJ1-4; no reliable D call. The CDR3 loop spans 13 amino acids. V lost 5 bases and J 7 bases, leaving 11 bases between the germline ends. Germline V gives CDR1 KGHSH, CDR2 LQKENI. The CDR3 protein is CASSGILGEKLFF. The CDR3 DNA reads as TGTGCCAGCTCAGGGATCTTGGGTGAAAAACTGTTTTTT.

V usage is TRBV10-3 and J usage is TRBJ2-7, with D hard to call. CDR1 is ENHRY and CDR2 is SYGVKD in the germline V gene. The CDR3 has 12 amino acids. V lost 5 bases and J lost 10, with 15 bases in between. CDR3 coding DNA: TGTGCCATCAGTTCGGCAGAGATCTCTCAGTACTTC. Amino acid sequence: CAISSAEISQYF.

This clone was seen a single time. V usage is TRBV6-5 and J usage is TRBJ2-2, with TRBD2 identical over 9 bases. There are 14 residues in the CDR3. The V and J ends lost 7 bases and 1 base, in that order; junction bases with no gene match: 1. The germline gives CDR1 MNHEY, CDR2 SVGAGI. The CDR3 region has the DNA TGTGCCAGCATTAGCGGGAGGAACACCGGGGAGCTGTTTTTT. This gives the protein CASISGRNTGELFF.

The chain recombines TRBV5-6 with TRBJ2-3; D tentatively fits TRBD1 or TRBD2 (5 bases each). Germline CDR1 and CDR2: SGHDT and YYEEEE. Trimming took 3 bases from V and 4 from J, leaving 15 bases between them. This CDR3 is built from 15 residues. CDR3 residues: CASSSRGERPDTQYF. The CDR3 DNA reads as TGTGCCAGCAGCTCCAGAGGGGAGCGGCCAGATACGCAGTATTTT.

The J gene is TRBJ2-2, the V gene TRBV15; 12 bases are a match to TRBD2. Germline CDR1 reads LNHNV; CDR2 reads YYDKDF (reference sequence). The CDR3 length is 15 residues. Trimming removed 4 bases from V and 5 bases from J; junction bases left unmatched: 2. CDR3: CATSKGLAGTGELFF. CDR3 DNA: TGTGCCACCAGCAAAGGACTAGCGGGAACCGGGGAGCTGTTTTTT.

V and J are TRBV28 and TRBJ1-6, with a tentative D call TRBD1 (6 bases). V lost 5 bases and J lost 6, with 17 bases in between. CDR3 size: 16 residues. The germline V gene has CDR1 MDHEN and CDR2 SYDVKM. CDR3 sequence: CASSPSTGSGNSPLHF. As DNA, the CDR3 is TGTGCCAGCAGTCCATCCACAGGGTCTGGTAATTCACCCCTCCACTTT.

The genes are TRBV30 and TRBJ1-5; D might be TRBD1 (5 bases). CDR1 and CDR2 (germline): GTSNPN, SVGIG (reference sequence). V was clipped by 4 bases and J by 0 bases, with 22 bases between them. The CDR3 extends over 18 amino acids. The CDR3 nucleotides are TGTGCCTGGAATACCGGGACTTCGGGGCCCTATAGCAATCAGCCCCAGCATTTT. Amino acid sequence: CAWNTGTSGPYSNQPQHF.

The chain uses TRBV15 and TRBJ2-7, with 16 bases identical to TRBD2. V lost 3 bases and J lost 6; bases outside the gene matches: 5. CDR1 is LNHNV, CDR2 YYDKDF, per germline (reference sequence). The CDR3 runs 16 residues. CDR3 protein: CATSSGTSGRAPEQYF. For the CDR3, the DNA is TGTGCCACCAGCAGTGGGACTAGCGGGAGGGCTCCCGAGCAGTACTTC.

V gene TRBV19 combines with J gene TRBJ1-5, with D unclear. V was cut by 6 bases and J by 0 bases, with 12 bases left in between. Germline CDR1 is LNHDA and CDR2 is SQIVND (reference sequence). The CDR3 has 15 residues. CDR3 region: CASRSIVYSNQPQHF. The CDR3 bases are TGTGCCAGTAGGTCCATAGTCTATAGCAATCAGCCCCAGCATTTT.

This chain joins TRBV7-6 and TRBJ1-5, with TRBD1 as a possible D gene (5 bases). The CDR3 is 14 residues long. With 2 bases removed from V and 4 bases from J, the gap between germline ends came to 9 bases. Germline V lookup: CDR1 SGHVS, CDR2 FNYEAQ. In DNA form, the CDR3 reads TGTGCCAGCAGCTTAACGACAGATAATCAGCCCCAGCATTTT. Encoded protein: CASSLTTDNQPQHF.

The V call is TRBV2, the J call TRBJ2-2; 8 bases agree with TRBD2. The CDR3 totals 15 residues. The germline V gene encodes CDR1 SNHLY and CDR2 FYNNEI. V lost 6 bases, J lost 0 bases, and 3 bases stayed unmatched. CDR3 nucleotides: TGTGCCAGCAGACCGGGACTAGCGAACACCGGGGAGCTGTTTTTT. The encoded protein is CASRPGLANTGELFF.

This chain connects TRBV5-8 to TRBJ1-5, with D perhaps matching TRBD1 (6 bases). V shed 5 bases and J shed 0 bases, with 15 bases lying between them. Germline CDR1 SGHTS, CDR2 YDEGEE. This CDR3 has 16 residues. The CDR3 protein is CASRARQVNSNQPQHF. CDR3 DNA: TGTGCCAGCAGGGCCAGACAGGTCAATAGCAATCAGCCCCAGCATTTT.

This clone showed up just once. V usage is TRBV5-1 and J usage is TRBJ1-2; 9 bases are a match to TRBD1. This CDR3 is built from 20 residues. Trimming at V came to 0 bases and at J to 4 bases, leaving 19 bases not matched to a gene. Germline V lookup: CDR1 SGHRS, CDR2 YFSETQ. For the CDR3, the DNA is TGCGCCAGCAGCTTGGGGTCGGTGTATCTAGAGACAGGGGGTGGCTATGGCTACACCTTC. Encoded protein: CASSLGSVYLETGGGYGYTF.

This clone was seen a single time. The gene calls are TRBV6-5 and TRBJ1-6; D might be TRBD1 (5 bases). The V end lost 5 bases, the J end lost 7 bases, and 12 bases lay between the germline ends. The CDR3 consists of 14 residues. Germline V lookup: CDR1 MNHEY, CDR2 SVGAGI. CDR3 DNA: TGTGCCAGCAGTATACAGGTGCGAAATTCACCCCTCCACTTT. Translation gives CASSIQVRNSPLHF.

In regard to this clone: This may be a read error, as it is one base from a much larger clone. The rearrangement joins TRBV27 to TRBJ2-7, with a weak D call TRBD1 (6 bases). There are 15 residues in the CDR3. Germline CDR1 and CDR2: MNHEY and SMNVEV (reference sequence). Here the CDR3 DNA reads TGTACCAGCAGTTTAGGGCAGGGGCGCTCCTACGAGCAGTACTTC. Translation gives CTSSLGQGRSYEQYF.

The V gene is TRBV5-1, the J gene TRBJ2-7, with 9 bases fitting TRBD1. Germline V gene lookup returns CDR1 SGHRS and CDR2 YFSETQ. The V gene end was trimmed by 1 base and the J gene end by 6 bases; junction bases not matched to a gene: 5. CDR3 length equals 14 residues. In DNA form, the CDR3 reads TGCGCCAGCAGCTTGACAGGGGGCATGGTCGAGCAGTACTTC. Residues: CASSLTGGMVEQYF.

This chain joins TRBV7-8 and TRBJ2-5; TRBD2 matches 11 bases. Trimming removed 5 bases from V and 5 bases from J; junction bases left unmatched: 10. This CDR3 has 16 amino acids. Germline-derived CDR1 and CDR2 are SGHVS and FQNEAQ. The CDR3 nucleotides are TGTGCCAGCAGCCCCAGCCCACTAGCGGGAGAGGAGACCCAGTACTTC. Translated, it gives CASSPSPLAGEETQYF.

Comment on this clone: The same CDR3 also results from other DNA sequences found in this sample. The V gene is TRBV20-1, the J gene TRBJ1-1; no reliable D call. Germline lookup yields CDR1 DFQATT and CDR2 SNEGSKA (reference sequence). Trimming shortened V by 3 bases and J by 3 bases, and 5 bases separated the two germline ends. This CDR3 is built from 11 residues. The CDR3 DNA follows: TGCAGTGCTAGGGGTGACACTGAAGCTTTCTTT. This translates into CSARGDTEAFF.

Here the CDR3 reads CASSLFGHVTGELFF. CDR3 sequence (DNA): TGTGCCAGCAGCTTGTTCGGACACGTCACCGGGGAGCTGTTTTTT. The J gene is TRBJ2-2, the V gene TRBV11-2; D perhaps matches TRBD1 (5 bases). With 3 bases removed from V and 4 bases from J, the gap between germline ends came to 12 bases. Germline V lookup: CDR1 SGHAT, CDR2 FQNNGV. CDR3 size: 15 residues.

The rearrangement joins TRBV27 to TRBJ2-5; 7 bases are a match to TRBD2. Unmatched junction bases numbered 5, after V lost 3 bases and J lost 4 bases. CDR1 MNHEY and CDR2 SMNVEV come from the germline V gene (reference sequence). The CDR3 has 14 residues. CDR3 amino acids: CASSFAGAVETQYF. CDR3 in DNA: TGTGCCAGCAGTTTTGCGGGAGCCGTAGAGACCCAGTACTTC.

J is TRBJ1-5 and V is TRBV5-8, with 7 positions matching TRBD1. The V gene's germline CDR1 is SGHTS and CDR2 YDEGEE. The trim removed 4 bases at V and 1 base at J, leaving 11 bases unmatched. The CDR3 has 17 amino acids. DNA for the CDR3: TGTGCCAGCAGCAGAGAACCCGGGACAGTAAGCAATCAGCCCCAGCATTTT. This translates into CASSREPGTVSNQPQHF.

CDR3 sequence: CASSLGSGVDSPLHF. The CDR3 bases are TGCGCCAGCAGCTTGGGAAGTGGGGTTGACTCACCCCTCCACTTT. V is TRBV5-1 and J is TRBJ1-6; D is unresolved. Germline V gene sequence: CDR1 SGHRS, CDR2 YFSETQ. The CDR3 runs to 15 residues. Trimming took 0 bases from V and 10 from J, leaving 14 bases between them.

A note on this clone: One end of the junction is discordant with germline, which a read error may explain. The DNA of the CDR3 is TGTGCCAGCAGCTTCGAACAGCGGGGCCTCGGGATCTTC. This encodes CASSFEQRGLGIF. The chain links TRBV11-2 to TRBJ2-1; the match to TRBD2 covers 7 bases. From germline, CDR1 is SGHAT and CDR2 FQNNGV. This CDR3 is 13 amino acids long. The entire variable domain, with the rest obtained from reference TRBV11-2 and TRBJ2-1, is as follows: EAGVAQSPRYKIIEKRQSVAFWCNPISGHATLYWYQQILGQGPKLLIQFQNNGVVDDSQLPKDRFSAERLKGVDSTLKIQPAKLEDSAVYLCASSFEQRGLGIFGPGTRLTVL.

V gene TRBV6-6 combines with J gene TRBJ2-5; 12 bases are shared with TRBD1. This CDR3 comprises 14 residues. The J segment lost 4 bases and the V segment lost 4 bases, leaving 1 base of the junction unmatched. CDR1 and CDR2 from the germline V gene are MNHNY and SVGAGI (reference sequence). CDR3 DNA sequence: TGTGCCAGCAGTTGGGACAGGGGGCGAGAGACCCAGTACTTC. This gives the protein CASSWDRGRETQYF.

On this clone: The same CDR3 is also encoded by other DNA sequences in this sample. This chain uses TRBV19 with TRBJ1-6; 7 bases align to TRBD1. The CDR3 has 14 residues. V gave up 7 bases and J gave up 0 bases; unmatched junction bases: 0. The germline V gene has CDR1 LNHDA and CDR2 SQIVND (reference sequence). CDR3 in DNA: TGTGCCAGTACAGGGGGCTCCTATAATTCACCCCTCCACTTT. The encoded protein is CASTGGSYNSPLHF.

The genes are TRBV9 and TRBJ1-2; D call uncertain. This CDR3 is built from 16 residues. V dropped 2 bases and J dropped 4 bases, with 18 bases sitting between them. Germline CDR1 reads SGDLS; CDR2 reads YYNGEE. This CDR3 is CASSVDPTRSLYGYTF. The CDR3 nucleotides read TGTGCCAGCAGCGTGGACCCGACGCGAAGCCTCTATGGCTACACCTTC.

CDR3 sequence (DNA): TGTGCCATCAGTGATACGGGGCCGGGCGAGCAGTACTTC. Translated: CAISDTGPGEQYF. The chain carries TRBV10-3 and TRBJ2-5, with D perhaps matching TRBD1 or TRBD2 (5 bases each). The end of the DNA fits TRBJ2-7 better, so the J call may be wrong. Germline values: CDR1 ENHRY, CDR2 SYGVKD. The CDR3 loop spans 13 amino acids.